What follows is one T cell receptor (beta chain) and its context. The sample comes from a study of monozygotic twins with inflammatory bowel disease. From germline, CDR1 is SEHNR and CDR2 FQNEAQ (reference sequence). The CDR3 length is 16 residues. TCRdb reworked the 5' RACE reads into one entry per CDR3 protein, no DNA. The repertoire table contains approximately 400,000 distinct CDR3 sequences. The V and J genes are TRBV7-9 and TRBJ2-3; TCRdb proposes TRBD2, but this gene call is untestable without DNA. Sequenced sample: blood. This TCR derives from a human donor with ulcerative colitis or Crohn's disease, or a healthy co-twin of an affected twin (not recorded which). CDR3 sequence: CASSLRRQGNQDTQYF.